Here is one TCR beta chain with its context. Profiled with immunoSEQ multiplex PCR; TCRdb holds only in-frame clones, not every one. The table records approximately 83,000 clones, over 70% of them present only once. The data are from a study of radiotherapy plus CTLA-4 blockade in lung cancer. The CDR3 is 15 residues long. Germline V gene sequence: CDR1 MNHEY, CDR2 SMNVEV (reference sequence). V was clipped by 3 bases and J by 1 base, with 12 bases between them. The sequence came from a human donor with non-small cell lung cancer who had a partial response to radiotherapy plus ipilimumab. Some clones in this sample may be carry-over from other donors' samples. Material: peripheral blood, obtained from a patient treated with radiotherapy plus ipilimumab. The rearrangement joins TRBV27 to TRBJ1-1; D may be TRBD1 (5 bases). DNA for the CDR3: TGTGCCAGCAGTTTGGTTGCGCAGGGGAACACTGAAGCTTTCTTT. It codes for CASSLVAQGNTEAFF.